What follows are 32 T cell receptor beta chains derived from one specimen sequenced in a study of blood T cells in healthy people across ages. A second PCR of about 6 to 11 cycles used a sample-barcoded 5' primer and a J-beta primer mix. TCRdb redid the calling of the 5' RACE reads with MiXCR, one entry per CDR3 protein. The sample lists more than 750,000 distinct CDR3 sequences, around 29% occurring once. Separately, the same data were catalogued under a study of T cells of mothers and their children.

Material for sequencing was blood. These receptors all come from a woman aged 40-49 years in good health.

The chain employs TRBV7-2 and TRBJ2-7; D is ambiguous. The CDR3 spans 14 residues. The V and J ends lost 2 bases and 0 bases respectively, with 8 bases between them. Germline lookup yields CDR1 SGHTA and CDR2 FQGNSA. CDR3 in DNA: TGTGCCAGCAGCTTAATGGACGCCTCCTACGAGCAGTACTTC. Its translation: CASSLMDASYEQYF.

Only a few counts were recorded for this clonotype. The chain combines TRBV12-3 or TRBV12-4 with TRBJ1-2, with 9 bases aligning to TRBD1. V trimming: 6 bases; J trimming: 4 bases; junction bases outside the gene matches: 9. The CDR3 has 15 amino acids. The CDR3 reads CASSQRQGGSYGYTF. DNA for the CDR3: TGTGCCAGCAGCCAGAGACAGGGGGGTAGCTATGGCTACACCTTC.

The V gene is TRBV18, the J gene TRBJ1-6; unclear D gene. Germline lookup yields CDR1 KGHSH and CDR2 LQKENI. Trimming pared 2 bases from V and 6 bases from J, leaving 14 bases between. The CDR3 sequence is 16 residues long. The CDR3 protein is CASSPSAGRSNSPLHF. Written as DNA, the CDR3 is TGTGCCAGCTCACCATCTGCAGGAAGGAGTAATTCACCCCTCCACTTT. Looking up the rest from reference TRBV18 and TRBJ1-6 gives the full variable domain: NAGVMQNPRHLVRRRGQEARLRCSPMKGHSHVYWYRQLPEEGLKFMVYLQKENIIDESGMPKERFSAEFPKEGPSILRIQQVVRGDSAAYFCASSPSAGRSNSPLHFGNGTRLTVT.

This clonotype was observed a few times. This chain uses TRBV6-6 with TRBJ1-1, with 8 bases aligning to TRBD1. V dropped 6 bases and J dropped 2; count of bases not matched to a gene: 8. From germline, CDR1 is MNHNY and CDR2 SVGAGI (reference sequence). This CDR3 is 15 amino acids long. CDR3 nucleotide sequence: TGTGCCAGCAGGGGACAGGAGTACCTCAACACTGAAGCTTTCTTT. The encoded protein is CASRGQEYLNTEAFF.

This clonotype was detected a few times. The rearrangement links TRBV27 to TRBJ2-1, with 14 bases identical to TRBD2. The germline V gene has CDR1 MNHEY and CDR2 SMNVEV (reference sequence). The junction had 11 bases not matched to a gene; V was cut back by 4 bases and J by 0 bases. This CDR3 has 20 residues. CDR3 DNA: TGTGCCAGCAGTTATGACGGACTAGCGGGGGGCCAGAGCTCCTACAATGAGCAGTTCTTC. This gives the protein CASSYDGLAGGQSSYNEQFF.

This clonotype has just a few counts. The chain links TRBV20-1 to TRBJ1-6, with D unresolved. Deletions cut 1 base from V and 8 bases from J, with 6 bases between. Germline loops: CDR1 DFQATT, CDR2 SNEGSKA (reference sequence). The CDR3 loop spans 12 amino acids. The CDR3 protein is CSARGPYSPLHF. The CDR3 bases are TGCAGTGCTAGAGGCCCTTATTCACCCCTCCACTTT.

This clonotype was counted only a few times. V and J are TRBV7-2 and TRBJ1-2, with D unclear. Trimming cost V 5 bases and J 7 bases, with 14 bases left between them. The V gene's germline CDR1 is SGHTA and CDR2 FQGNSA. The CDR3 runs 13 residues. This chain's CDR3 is CASSAPTLIGYTF. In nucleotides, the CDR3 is TGTGCCAGCAGCGCGCCAACTCTAATTGGCTACACCTTC. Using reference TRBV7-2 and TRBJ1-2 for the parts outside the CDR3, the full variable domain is GAGVSQSPSNKVTEKGKDVELRCDPISGHTALYWYRQSLGQGLEFLIYFQGNSAPDKSGLPSDRFSAERTGGSVSTLTIQRTQQEDSAVYLCASSAPTLIGYTFGSGTRLTVV.

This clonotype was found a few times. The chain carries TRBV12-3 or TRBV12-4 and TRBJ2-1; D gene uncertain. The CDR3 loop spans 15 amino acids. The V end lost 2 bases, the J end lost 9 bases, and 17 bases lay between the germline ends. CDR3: CASSLSSGLTGEQFF. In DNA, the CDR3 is TGTGCCAGCAGTTTATCGTCGGGCCTCACGGGTGAGCAGTTCTTC.

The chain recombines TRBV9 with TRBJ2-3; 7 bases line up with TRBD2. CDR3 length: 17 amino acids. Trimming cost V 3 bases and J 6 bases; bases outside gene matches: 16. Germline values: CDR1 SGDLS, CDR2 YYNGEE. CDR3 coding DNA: TGTGCCAGCAGCGGGGCAATGTGGACTAGGAATCCGGATACGCAGTATTTT. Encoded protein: CASSGAMWTRNPDTQYF.

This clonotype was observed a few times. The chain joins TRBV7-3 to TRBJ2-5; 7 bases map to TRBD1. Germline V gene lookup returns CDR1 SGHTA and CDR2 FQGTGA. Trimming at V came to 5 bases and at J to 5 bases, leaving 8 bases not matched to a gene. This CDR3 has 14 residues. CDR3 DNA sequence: TGTGCCAGCAGCAAGGACAGGCCTGGGGAGACCCAGTACTTC. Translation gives CASSKDRPGETQYF.

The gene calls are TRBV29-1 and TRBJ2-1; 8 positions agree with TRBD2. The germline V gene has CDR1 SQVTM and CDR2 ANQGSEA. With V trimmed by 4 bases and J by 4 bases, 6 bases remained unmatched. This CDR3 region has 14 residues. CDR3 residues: CSVVSSGVYNEQFF. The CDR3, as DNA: TGCAGCGTTGTAAGTAGCGGGGTATACAATGAGCAGTTCTTC.

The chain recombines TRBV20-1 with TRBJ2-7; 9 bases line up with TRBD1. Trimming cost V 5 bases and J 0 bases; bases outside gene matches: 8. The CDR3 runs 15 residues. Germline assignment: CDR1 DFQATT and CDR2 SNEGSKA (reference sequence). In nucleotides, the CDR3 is TGCAGTGCTCCGAATTACAGGGGGCCCTCCTACGAGCAGTACTTC. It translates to CSAPNYRGPSYEQYF.

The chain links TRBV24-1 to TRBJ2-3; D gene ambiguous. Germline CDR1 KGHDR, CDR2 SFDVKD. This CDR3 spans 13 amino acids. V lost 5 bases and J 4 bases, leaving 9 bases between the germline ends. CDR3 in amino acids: CATSVSFPDTQYF. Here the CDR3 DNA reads TGTGCCACCAGTGTGAGCTTTCCAGATACGCAGTATTTT.

The CDR3 coding sequence is TGTGCCAGCTCCCGGGAGAGAGGGCCCCTCCACTTT. Translation: CASSRERGPLHF. V and J are TRBV18 and TRBJ1-6; D gene ambiguous. The CDR3 consists of 12 residues. Trimming removed 6 bases from V and 13 bases from J, with 13 bases in between. Germline V CDR1 and CDR2: KGHSH, LQKENI.

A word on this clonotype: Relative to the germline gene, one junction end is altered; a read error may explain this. CDR3 sequence: CAGRSLNTEAFF. For the CDR3, the DNA is TGTGCCGGCAGATCCCTGAACACTGAAGCTTTCTTT. The chain is built from TRBV28 and TRBJ1-1, with D unclear. The V gene's germline CDR1 is MDHEN and CDR2 SYDVKM. The CDR3 is 12 residues long.

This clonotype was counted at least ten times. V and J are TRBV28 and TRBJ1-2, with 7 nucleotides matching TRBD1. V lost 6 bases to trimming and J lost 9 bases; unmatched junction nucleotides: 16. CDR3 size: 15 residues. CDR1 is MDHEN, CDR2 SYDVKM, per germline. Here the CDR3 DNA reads TGTGCCAGCAGCTCTCCAACAGGGGCTTATTATCGCTACACCTTC. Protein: CASSSPTGAYYRYTF.

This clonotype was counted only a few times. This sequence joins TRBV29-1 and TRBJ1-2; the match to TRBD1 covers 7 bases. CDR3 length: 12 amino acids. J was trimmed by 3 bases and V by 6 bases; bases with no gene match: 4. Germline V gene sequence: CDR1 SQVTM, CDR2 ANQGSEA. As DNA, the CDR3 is TGCAGCGTCATACAGGGGTACTATGGCTACACCTTC. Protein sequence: CSVIQGYYGYTF.

In DNA form, the CDR3 reads TGCGCCAGCAGCTTGGTGGCAGGTGAAAACATTCAGTACTTC. This sequence encodes CASSLVAGENIQYF. The chain links TRBV5-1 to TRBJ2-4; D call uncertain. Trimming removed 0 bases from V and 5 bases from J, with 9 bases in between. This CDR3 spans 14 amino acids. From germline, CDR1 is SGHRS and CDR2 YFSETQ.

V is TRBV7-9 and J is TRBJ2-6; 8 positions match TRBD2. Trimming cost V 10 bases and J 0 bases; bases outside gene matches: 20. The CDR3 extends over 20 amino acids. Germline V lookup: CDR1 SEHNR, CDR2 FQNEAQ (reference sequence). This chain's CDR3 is CATRLTGGKAPYSGANVLTF. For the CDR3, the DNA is TGTGCCACCAGATTAACGGGGGGGAAGGCGCCGTACTCTGGGGCCAACGTCCTGACTTTC.

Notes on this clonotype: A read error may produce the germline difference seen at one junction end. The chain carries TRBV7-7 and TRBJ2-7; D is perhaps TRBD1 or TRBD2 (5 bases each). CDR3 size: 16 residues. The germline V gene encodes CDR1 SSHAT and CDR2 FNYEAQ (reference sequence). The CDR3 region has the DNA TGTGCTAGCAGCGCCGGGGCTGGGATTGAGGGCTACGAGCAGTACTTC. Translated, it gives CASSAGAGIEGYEQYF.

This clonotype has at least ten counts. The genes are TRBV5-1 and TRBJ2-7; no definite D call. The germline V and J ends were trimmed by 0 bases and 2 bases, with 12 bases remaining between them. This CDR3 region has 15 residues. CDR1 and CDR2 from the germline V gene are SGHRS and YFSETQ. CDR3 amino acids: CASSLEVRTPYEQYF. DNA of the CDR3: TGCGCCAGCAGCTTGGAGGTCCGAACGCCCTACGAGCAGTACTTC.

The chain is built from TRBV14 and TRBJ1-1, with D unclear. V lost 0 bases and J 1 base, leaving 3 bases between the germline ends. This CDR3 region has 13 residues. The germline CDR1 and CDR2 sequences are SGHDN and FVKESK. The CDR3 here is CASSQDTNTEAFF. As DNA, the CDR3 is TGTGCCAGCAGCCAAGATACGAACACTGAAGCTTTCTTT.

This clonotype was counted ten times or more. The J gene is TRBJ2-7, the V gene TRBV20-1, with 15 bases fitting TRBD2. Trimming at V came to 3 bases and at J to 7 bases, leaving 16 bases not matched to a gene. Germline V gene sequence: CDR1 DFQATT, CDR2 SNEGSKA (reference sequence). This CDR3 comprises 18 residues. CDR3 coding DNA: TGCAGTGCTAGTGGCGGGACTAGCGGGGGGCTCCTGGGAGAAGAGCAGTACTTC. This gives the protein CSASGGTSGGLLGEEQYF.

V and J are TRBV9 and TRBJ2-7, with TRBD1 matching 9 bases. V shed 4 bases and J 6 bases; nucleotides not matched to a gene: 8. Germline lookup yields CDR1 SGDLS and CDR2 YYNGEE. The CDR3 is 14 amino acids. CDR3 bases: TGTGCCAGCAGCCAGACAGGGGGTCAAAGCGAGCAGTACTTC. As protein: CASSQTGGQSEQYF.

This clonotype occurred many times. The CDR3 protein is CASTGAAFFHNSPLHF. The CDR3 nucleotides read TGTGCCAGCACTGGGGCAGCTTTTTTTCATAATTCACCCCTCCACTTT. The rearrangement links TRBV28 to TRBJ1-6, with a possible D match to TRBD1 (5 bases). The germline V gene encodes CDR1 MDHEN and CDR2 SYDVKM. This CDR3 is 16 amino acids long. Trimming took 7 bases from V and 5 from J, leaving 18 bases between them.

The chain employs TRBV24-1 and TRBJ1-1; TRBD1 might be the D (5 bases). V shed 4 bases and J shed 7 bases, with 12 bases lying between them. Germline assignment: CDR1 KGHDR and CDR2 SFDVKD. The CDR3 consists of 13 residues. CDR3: CATSDATELEAFF. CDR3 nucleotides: TGTGCCACCAGTGACGCGACAGAGCTTGAAGCTTTCTTT.

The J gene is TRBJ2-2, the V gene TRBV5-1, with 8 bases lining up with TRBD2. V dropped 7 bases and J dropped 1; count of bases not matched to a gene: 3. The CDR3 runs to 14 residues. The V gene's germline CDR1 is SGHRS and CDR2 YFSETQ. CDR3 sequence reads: CASGGGRNTGELFF. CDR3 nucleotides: TGCGCCAGCGGCGGGGGGAGGAACACCGGGGAGCTGTTTTTT.

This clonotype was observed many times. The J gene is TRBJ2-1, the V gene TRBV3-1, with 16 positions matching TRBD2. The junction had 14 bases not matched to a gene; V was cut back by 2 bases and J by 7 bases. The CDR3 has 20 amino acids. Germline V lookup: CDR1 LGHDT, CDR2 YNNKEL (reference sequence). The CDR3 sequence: CASSQNPGLAGGLLRNEQFF. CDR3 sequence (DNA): TGTGCCAGCAGCCAAAACCCGGGACTAGCGGGGGGGCTACTGAGGAATGAGCAGTTCTTC.

CDR3 region: CASSFPLTGSNYGYTF. CDR3 DNA sequence: TGTGCCAGCAGTTTTCCATTGACAGGGTCGAACTATGGCTACACCTTC. This sequence joins TRBV28 and TRBJ1-2; the match to TRBD1 covers 7 bases. The CDR3 is 16 amino acids. With V trimmed by 3 bases and J by 2 bases, 9 bases remained unmatched. Germline V gives CDR1 MDHEN, CDR2 SYDVKM.

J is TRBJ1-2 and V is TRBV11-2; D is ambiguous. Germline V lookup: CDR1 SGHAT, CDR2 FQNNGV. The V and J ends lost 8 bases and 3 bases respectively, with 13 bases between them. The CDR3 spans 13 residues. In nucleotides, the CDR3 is TGTGCCAGCTCCTTCGAGTCCGACTATGGCTACACCTTC. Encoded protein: CASSFESDYGYTF.

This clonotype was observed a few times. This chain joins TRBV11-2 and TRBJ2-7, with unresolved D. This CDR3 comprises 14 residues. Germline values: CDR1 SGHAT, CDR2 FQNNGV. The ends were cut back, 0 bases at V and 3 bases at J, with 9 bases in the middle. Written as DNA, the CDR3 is TGTGCCAGCAGCTTAGAGGGGATCGTCTACGAGCAGTACTTC. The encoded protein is CASSLEGIVYEQYF.

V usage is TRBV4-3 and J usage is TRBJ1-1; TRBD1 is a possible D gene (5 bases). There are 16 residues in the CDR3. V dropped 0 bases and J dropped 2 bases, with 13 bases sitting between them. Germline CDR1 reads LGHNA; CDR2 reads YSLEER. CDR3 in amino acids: CASSQDGGFGNTEAFF. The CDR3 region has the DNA TGCGCCAGCAGCCAAGACGGGGGTTTTGGAAACACTGAAGCTTTCTTT.